A selection of T cell receptor beta chains follows, all from one sample in a study of blood T cell repertoires in COVID-19. TCRdb's table, derived via immunoSEQ multiplex PCR, lists solely in-frame clones and lacks some. The sample has a few hundred thousand clones; about 83% are singletons. The sample comprised peripheral blood. The receptors originated from a young man who had recovered from COVID-19. Each CDR3 is given with its conserved first and last residue. A D gene is named only where the DNA matches it firmly. Rows may omit the clone size; those that give it use once, few, many or a size class.

clone_size: NA
d_call: NA
v_call: TRBV29-1
j_call: TRBJ1-2
cdr3_aa: CSVDREQGDGYTF
cdr3_nt: TGCAGCGTTGACCGAGAACAGGGCGATGGCTACACCTTC

clone_size: NA
d_call: TRBD1
v_call: TRBV5-6
j_call: TRBJ1-2
cdr3_aa: CASSWDTQGNYGYTF
cdr3_nt: TGTGCCAGCAGCTGGGATACACAGGGGAACTATGGCTACACCTTC

clone_size: NA
d_call: NA
v_call: TRBV19
j_call: TRBJ2-7
cdr3_aa: CASSIAGDYEQYF
cdr3_nt: TGTGCCAGTAGTATAGCGGGGGACTACGAGCAGTACTTC

clone_size: few
d_call: NA
v_call: TRBV5-4
j_call: TRBJ1-6
cdr3_aa: CASSPGTNSPLHF
cdr3_nt: TGTGCCAGCAGCCCCGGGACAAATTCACCCCTCCACTTT

clone_size: once
d_call: NA
v_call: TRBV5-1
j_call: TRBJ2-1
cdr3_aa: CASSLRVDEQFF
cdr3_nt: TGCGCCAGCAGCCTCCGGGTGGATGAGCAGTTCTTC

clone_size: few
d_call: TRBD1
v_call: TRBV6-5
j_call: TRBJ1-6
cdr3_aa: CASAMGQEAISPLHF
cdr3_nt: TGTGCCAGCGCCATGGGACAGGAGGCGATCTCACCCCTCCACTTT

clone_size: NA
d_call: TRBD2
v_call: TRBV5-4
j_call: TRBJ2-5
cdr3_aa: CASSIGTSFQETQYF
cdr3_nt: TGTGCCAGCAGCATTGGGACTAGCTTCCAAGAGACCCAGTACTTC

clone_size: few
d_call: NA
v_call: TRBV6-5
j_call: TRBJ2-3
cdr3_aa: CAGRVADTQYF
cdr3_nt: TGTGCCGGCAGGGTAGCAGATACGCAGTATTTT

clone_size: NA
d_call: TRBD1
v_call: TRBV5-1
j_call: TRBJ1-2
cdr3_aa: CASSLETSGGDYYGYTF
cdr3_nt: TGCGCCAGCAGCTTGGAGACTTCAGGGGGCGACTACTATGGCTACACCTTC

clone_size: once
d_call: TRBD1
v_call: TRBV29-1
j_call: TRBJ1-5
cdr3_aa: CSVSGGHNQPQHF
cdr3_nt: TGCAGCGTTTCAGGGGGCCACAATCAGCCCCAGCATTTT

clone_size: NA
d_call: NA
v_call: TRBV4-1
j_call: TRBJ2-4
cdr3_aa: CASSPQVLLNAKNIQYF
cdr3_nt: TGCGCCAGCAGCCCGCAGGTGCTGCTTAACGCCAAAAACATTCAGTACTTC

clone_size: few
d_call: NA
v_call: TRBV9
j_call: TRBJ2-1
cdr3_aa: CASSVDGGRYNEQFF
cdr3_nt: TGTGCCAGCAGCGTAGATGGGGGGAGGTACAATGAGCAGTTCTTC

clone_size: many
d_call: TRBD1
v_call: TRBV27
j_call: TRBJ1-2
cdr3_aa: CASSPTGVNDYGYTF
cdr3_nt: TGTGCCAGCAGCCCCACAGGGGTAAATGACTATGGCTACACCTTC

clone_size: NA
d_call: TRBD2
v_call: TRBV7-9
j_call: TRBJ2-1
cdr3_aa: CASSGLSGTSGANEQFF
cdr3_nt: TGTGCCAGCAGCGGTCTGTCCGGGACTAGCGGCGCCAATGAGCAGTTCTTC

clone_size: many
d_call: TRBD1
v_call: TRBV6-5
j_call: TRBJ1-3
cdr3_aa: CASRTGGPANTIYF
cdr3_nt: TGTGCCAGCAGGACAGGGGGCCCGGCCAACACCATATATTTT

clone_size: NA
d_call: NA
v_call: TRBV5-1
j_call: TRBJ2-2
cdr3_aa: CASSVRRGSLTGELFF
cdr3_nt: TGCGCCAGCAGCGTTCGACGGGGGTCTCTCACCGGGGAGCTGTTTTTT

clone_size: few
d_call: TRBD2
v_call: TRBV19
j_call: TRBJ2-2
cdr3_aa: CASSIAGVANTGELFF
cdr3_nt: TGTGCCAGTAGTATCGCGGGGGTGGCGAACACCGGGGAGCTGTTTTTT

clone_size: NA
d_call: TRBD2
v_call: TRBV7-2
j_call: TRBJ2-2
cdr3_aa: CASSLSIAGAATGELFF
cdr3_nt: TGTGCCAGCAGCTTAAGTATAGCGGGGGCCGCCACCGGGGAGCTGTTTTTT

clone_size: NA
d_call: NA
v_call: TRBV4-1
j_call: TRBJ1-5
cdr3_aa: CASSQASHQPQHF
cdr3_nt: TGCGCCAGCAGCCAAGCGTCTCATCAGCCCCAGCATTTT

clone_size: NA
d_call: TRBD1
v_call: TRBV19
j_call: TRBJ2-2
cdr3_aa: CASSGTGGANTGELFF
cdr3_nt: TGTGCCAGTAGCGGGACAGGGGGCGCGAATACCGGGGAGCTGTTTTTT

clone_size: NA
d_call: NA
v_call: TRBV27
j_call: TRBJ1-2
cdr3_aa: CASSESGDGYTF
cdr3_nt: TGTGCCAGCAGCGAGTCAGGGGATGGCTACACCTTC

clone_size: NA
d_call: TRBD2
v_call: TRBV7-3
j_call: TRBJ2-2
cdr3_aa: CASGPTSGGPNTGELFF
cdr3_nt: TGTGCCAGCGGACCGACTAGCGGGGGGCCGAACACCGGGGAGCTGTTTTTT

clone_size: NA
d_call: NA
v_call: TRBV5-4
j_call: TRBJ1-1
cdr3_aa: CASSLRANTEAFF
cdr3_nt: TGTGCCAGCAGCCTCAGGGCGAACACTGAAGCTTTCTTT

clone_size: NA
d_call: TRBD1
v_call: TRBV19
j_call: TRBJ1-1
cdr3_aa: CASGGQGNIMNTEAFF
cdr3_nt: TGTGCCAGTGGGGGACAGGGTAATATCATGAACACTGAAGCTTTCTTT

clone_size: NA
d_call: NA
v_call: TRBV20-1
j_call: TRBJ2-1
cdr3_aa: CTLLPRDEQFF
cdr3_nt: TGCACCCTCTTACCCAGGGATGAGCAGTTCTTC

clone_size: NA
d_call: TRBD1
v_call: TRBV5-1
j_call: TRBJ2-5
cdr3_aa: CASTPGQGETQYF
cdr3_nt: TGCGCCAGCACCCCGGGACAGGGGGAGACCCAGTACTTC

clone_size: NA
d_call: NA
v_call: TRBV6-4
j_call: TRBJ2-3
cdr3_aa: CARQGRHPDTQYF
cdr3_nt: TGTGCCAGGCAGGGAAGGCACCCAGATACGCAGTATTTT

clone_size: once
d_call: NA
v_call: TRBV7-9
j_call: TRBJ2-6
cdr3_aa: CASNRFGGSSEANVLTF
cdr3_nt: TGTGCCAGTAACCGGTTCGGGGGTTCTTCTGAGGCCAACGTCCTGACTTTC

clone_size: NA
d_call: TRBD1
v_call: TRBV27
j_call: TRBJ1-2
cdr3_aa: CASSLSTGRGYTF
cdr3_nt: TGTGCCAGCAGTTTATCGACAGGGAGGGGCTACACCTTC

clone_size: NA
d_call: NA
v_call: TRBV4-2
j_call: TRBJ2-4
cdr3_aa: CASSQERGYENIQYF
cdr3_nt: TGTGCCAGCAGCCAAGAGCGAGGGTACGAAAACATTCAGTACTTC

clone_size: once
d_call: TRBD2
v_call: TRBV28
j_call: TRBJ2-1
cdr3_aa: CAVGGGYNEQFF
cdr3_nt: TGTGCCGTTGGGGGGGGCTACAATGAGCAGTTCTTC

clone_size: NA
d_call: TRBD1
v_call: TRBV10-3
j_call: TRBJ2-3
cdr3_aa: CAISPGQGGDTQYF
cdr3_nt: TGTGCCATCAGTCCAGGACAGGGAGGAGATACGCAGTATTTT

clone_size: NA
d_call: NA
v_call: TRBV15
j_call: TRBJ2-1
cdr3_aa: CATSRPGRVGGARNEQFF
cdr3_nt: TGTGCCACCAGCAGACCTGGCCGGGTCGGTGGGGCTAGGAATGAGCAGTTCTTC

clone_size: NA
d_call: NA
v_call: TRBV7-8
j_call: TRBJ2-5
cdr3_aa: CASSLGGAGTQYF
cdr3_nt: TGTGCCAGCAGCTTGGGCGGGGCGGGGACCCAGTACTTC

clone_size: once
d_call: TRBD1
v_call: TRBV7-6
j_call: TRBJ1-1
cdr3_aa: CASSPGTGDTEAFF
cdr3_nt: TGTGCCAGCAGCCCCGGGACAGGGGATACTGAAGCTTTCTTT

clone_size: NA
d_call: TRBD2
v_call: TRBV6-5
j_call: TRBJ2-7
cdr3_aa: CASREDRLREEQYF
cdr3_nt: TGTGCCAGCAGAGAGGACCGCCTGCGGGAGGAGCAGTACTTC

clone_size: NA
d_call: TRBD2
v_call: TRBV7-3
j_call: TRBJ2-2
cdr3_aa: CASSLTGGVTGELFF
cdr3_nt: TGTGCCAGCAGCTTAACCGGGGGGGTCACCGGGGAGCTGTTTTTT

clone_size: NA
d_call: NA
v_call: TRBV6-6
j_call: TRBJ1-5
cdr3_aa: CASSTQGFGGNQPQHF
cdr3_nt: TGTGCCAGCAGCACTCAGGGGTTTGGAGGCAATCAGCCCCAGCATTTT

clone_size: NA
d_call: NA
v_call: TRBV5-1
j_call: TRBJ1-4
cdr3_aa: CASSPEWASPTEKLFF
cdr3_nt: TGCGCCAGCAGCCCGGAATGGGCCTCGCCTACCGAAAAACTGTTTTTT

clone_size: NA
d_call: TRBD2
v_call: TRBV19
j_call: TRBJ2-1
cdr3_aa: CATTPGLDYNEQFF
cdr3_nt: TGTGCCACTACGCCGGGACTAGACTACAATGAGCAGTTCTTC

clone_size: NA
d_call: TRBD2
v_call: TRBV3-1/TRBV3-2
j_call: TRBJ2-1
cdr3_aa: CASSQDQLPARGNNEQFF
cdr3_nt: TGTGCCAGCAGCCAGGACCAACTCCCCGCGCGGGGGAACAATGAGCAGTTCTTC

clone_size: NA
d_call: NA
v_call: TRBV2
j_call: TRBJ1-3
cdr3_aa: CASSEQGMGFSGNTIYF
cdr3_nt: TGTGCCAGCAGTGAACAGGGGATGGGTTTTTCTGGAAACACCATATATTTT

clone_size: NA
d_call: NA
v_call: TRBV2
j_call: TRBJ2-3
cdr3_aa: CASSDPPASSGTDTQYF
cdr3_nt: TGTGCCAGCAGTGACCCGCCTGCTAGTAGCGGCACAGATACGCAGTATTTT

clone_size: NA
d_call: NA
v_call: TRBV10-3
j_call: TRBJ1-1
cdr3_aa: CAISPTVMNTEAFF
cdr3_nt: TGTGCCATCTCACCGACAGTCATGAACACTGAAGCTTTCTTT

clone_size: NA
d_call: NA
v_call: TRBV12-5
j_call: TRBJ2-5
cdr3_aa: CASGTSFRETQYF
cdr3_nt: TGTGCTAGTGGTACTAGCTTTCGGGAGACCCAGTACTTC

clone_size: NA
d_call: NA
v_call: TRBV5-1
j_call: TRBJ2-3
cdr3_aa: CASSLSGQSTDTQYF
cdr3_nt: TGCGCCAGCAGCTTGTCCGGACAGAGCACAGATACGCAGTATTTT

clone_size: NA
d_call: NA
v_call: TRBV7-9
j_call: TRBJ1-4
cdr3_aa: CASSLALGEGKLFF
cdr3_nt: TGTGCCAGCAGCTTAGCGTTAGGGGAAGGAAAACTGTTTTTT

clone_size: NA
d_call: TRBD1
v_call: TRBV9
j_call: TRBJ1-3
cdr3_aa: CASNQGQRAGNTIYF
cdr3_nt: TGTGCCAGCAACCAGGGACAGAGGGCTGGAAACACCATATATTTT

clone_size: few
d_call: NA
v_call: TRBV10-2
j_call: TRBJ1-1
cdr3_aa: CASSGREGGHEAFF
cdr3_nt: TGCGCCAGCAGTGGCCGGGAGGGGGGGCATGAAGCTTTCTTT

clone_size: once
d_call: NA
v_call: TRBV2
j_call: TRBJ1-5
cdr3_aa: CASSEQGLSNQPQHF
cdr3_nt: TGTGCCAGCAGTGAGCAGGGTCTCAGCAATCAGCCCCAGCATTTT

clone_size: NA
d_call: TRBD1
v_call: TRBV29-1
j_call: TRBJ2-1
cdr3_aa: CSVGGQGWQFF
cdr3_nt: TGCAGCGTTGGAGGACAGGGATGGCAGTTCTTC

clone_size: NA
d_call: NA
v_call: TRBV27
j_call: TRBJ1-2
cdr3_aa: CASARFGSDNNYGYTF
cdr3_nt: TGTGCCAGTGCTAGGTTTGGGTCGGATAACAACTATGGCTACACCTTC

clone_size: NA
d_call: TRBD2
v_call: TRBV5-1
j_call: TRBJ2-7
cdr3_aa: CASSRGGGGASYEQYF
cdr3_nt: TGCGCCAGCAGTCGAGGTGGCGGGGGGGCCTCCTACGAGCAGTACTTC

clone_size: NA
d_call: NA
v_call: TRBV6-7
j_call: TRBJ1-1
cdr3_aa: CASSEGSTEAFF
cdr3_nt: TGTGCCAGCTCAGAGGGAAGTACTGAAGCTTTCTTT